This paragraph covers one T cell receptor (beta chain) sequence. The record originates from a study of glioma-infiltrating T cells after dendritic cell vaccination. The PCR used 60 V beta and 13 J beta primers. This table comes from immunoSEQ multiplex PCR, and its TCRdb copy is limited to in-frame clones, with some not included. The table shows 80,000 to 95,000 clones, with approximately 81% occurring only once. Time point defined: after dendritic cell vaccination, including at tumor progression/relapse. PBMC sampling occurred before vaccination, two weeks after the third dose, and at progression. The sequences come from blood, collected after dendritic cell vaccination. The clonotype comes from a human donor with glioblastoma.

CDR3 sequence reads: CASSRDRFYEQYF. The CDR3 nucleotides read TGTGCCAGCAGTCGAGACAGGTTCTACGAGCAGTACTTC. The J gene is TRBJ2-7, the V gene TRBV2; tentatively, D is TRBD1 (6 bases). Germline lookup yields CDR1 SNHLY and CDR2 FYNNEI. Deletions cut 5 bases from V and 3 bases from J, with 11 bases between. The CDR3 runs to 13 residues.